This TCR beta chain was sequenced in a study of T cells in Graves' hyperthyroidism and ophthalmopathy. Study conclusions and caveats: The blood repertoire included most of the expanded thyroid clonotypes above 0.001.

The CDR3 regions of TCR beta were amplified from RNA transcripts. The study used the HTBI primer set for a first-round RT-PCR of the TCR CDR3. TCRdb recomputed calls from the multiplex PCR reads with MiXCR, one row per CDR3 protein. The table lists more than 450,000 distinct CDR3 sequences, approximately 15% of them singletons. From germline, CDR1 is SGHTA and CDR2 FQGNSA. The V and J ends lost 6 bases and 2 bases, in that order; junction bases with no gene match: 9. The CDR3 sequence is 15 residues long. Graves' hyperthyroidism was deemed stable given no ophthalmopathy progression within 18 months. The diagnoses drew upon clinical symptoms, serum thyroxine and TRAb, thyroid ultrasound and orbital computed tomography. This sample holds PBMCs from 9.5 to 10 ml fresh peripheral blood. The table lists this clonotype with many counts. The antigen is unknown.

The receptor was isolated from a woman aged 40 to 55 with Graves' hyperthyroidism. The J gene is TRBJ2-5, the V gene TRBV7-2; 7 bases agree with TRBD2. The specimen was blood. The DNA of the CDR3 is TGTGCCAGCAGGATGCGTCTAGCGGAGCAAGAGACCCAGTACTTC. It is translated as CASRMRLAEQETQYF.